The T cell receptor (beta chain) under discussion was sequenced for a study of T cells in Graves' hyperthyroidism and ophthalmopathy. Notes on the study in general: A model built on 13 V-J features separated ophthalmopathy from stable hyperthyroidism.

It was RNA transcripts that yielded the amplified TCR beta CDR3 regions. Initially, a first-round RT-PCR of the TCR CDR3 employed the HTBI primer set. A single record per CDR3 protein comes from TCRdb applying MiXCR to the multiplex PCR reads. Of some 740,000 distinct CDR3 sequences in the sample, 12% to 15% were seen once. If no ophthalmopathy progression occurred within 18 months, Graves' hyperthyroidism was stable. Reasons for excluding patients were uncontrolled infection, other autoimmune disease, pregnancy or lactation. A roughly 9.1 ml volume of fresh peripheral blood provided the PBMCs. The V gene's germline CDR1 is MDHEN and CDR2 SYDVKM. CDR3 length: 13 residues. V gave up 3 bases and J gave up 4 bases, with 7 bases separating them. This clonotype was recorded at least ten times. Its matching antigen is unknown.

V usage is TRBV28 and J usage is TRBJ1-5, with D unclear. The receptor comes from a woman between 18 and 29 years old with Graves' hyperthyroidism. Sequencing was performed on blood. The DNA of the CDR3 is TGTGCCAGCAGTTTTGACGGAAATCAGCCCCAGCATTTT. Its protein product is CASSFDGNQPQHF.